One and the same sample provided the 7 T cell receptor beta chains below, sequenced in a study of regulatory T cells in long-lasting Graves disease. Described time point: newly diagnosed GD, antithyroid drugs for less than 3 months. RNA from PBMCs was the source of the TCR library. Sequencing libraries for TCR beta were prepared with iRepertoire HTBI primers and Arm-PCR of CDR3 regions. TCRdb reprocessed the multiplex PCR reads via MiXCR and lists one record per CDR3 protein. Of some 250,000 distinct CDR3 sequences listed, 20% to 25% are singletons. This specimen was peripheral blood mononuclear cells (PBMCs), taken at new diagnosis, from a patient treated with antithyroid drugs. These receptors were taken from a female donor with Graves disease.

Regarding this clonotype: Just one base apart from a much larger clone, this may be a read error. The chain has TRBV7-9 and TRBJ1-2; D gene unclear. CDR1 is SEHNR and CDR2 is FQNEAQ in the germline V gene (reference sequence). This CDR3 is 14 amino acids long. V was shortened by 6 bases and J by 0 bases, with 11 bases between the two germline ends. The CDR3 spells CASSYARTNYGYTF. CDR3 in DNA: TGTGCCAGCAGTTATGCCCGGACTAACTATGGCTACACCTTC.

Comment on this clonotype: A far larger clone is a single base away, which makes a read error likely. The chain links TRBV5-5 to TRBJ2-1; TRBD2 aligns across 15 bases. V lost 3 bases, J lost 8 bases, and 15 bases stayed unmatched. This CDR3 region has 19 residues. The germline CDR1 and CDR2 sequences are SGHKS and YYEKEE (reference sequence). The CDR3 sequence is CASSSTRTSGRGLYDEQFF. The DNA for the CDR3 is TGTGCCAGCAGCTCTACCCGGACTAGCGGGAGGGGATTATACGATGAGCAGTTCTTC.

This clonotype was found many times. CDR3 sequence: CASSFSSHGELFF. DNA for the CDR3: TGTGCCAGCAGTTTTTCGAGTCACGGGGAGCTGTTTTTT. The chain links TRBV12-3 or TRBV12-4 to TRBJ2-2; no reliable D call. V lost 3 bases and J lost 7, with 9 bases in between. This CDR3 contains 13 residues.

The rearrangement joins TRBV3-1 to TRBJ1-3; D not resolved. Looked up from germline, CDR1 is LGHDT and CDR2 is YNNKEL (reference sequence). This CDR3 region has 14 residues. Trimming stripped 5 bases from V and 2 bases from J, with 10 bases between. The CDR3: CASSSRRAGNTIYF. CDR3 bases: TGTGCCAGCAGCTCCCGGAGGGCTGGAAACACCATATATTTT.

This clonotype occurred many times. The gene calls are TRBV7-9 and TRBJ2-1; D might be TRBD1 or TRBD2, each matching 6 bases. V was clipped by 5 bases and J by 2 bases, with 19 bases between them. This CDR3 spans 17 amino acids. Germline-derived CDR1 and CDR2 are SEHNR and FQNEAQ (reference sequence). CDR3 nucleotides: TGTGCCAGCAGCGATACCGCCGGGGGCCTAGCCTACAATGAGCAGTTCTTC. Translation: CASSDTAGGLAYNEQFF.

At least ten counts were recorded for this clonotype. The chain is built from TRBV16 and TRBJ2-7; D gene ambiguous. The CDR3 has 13 residues. CDR1 is KGHSY, CDR2 FQNENV, per germline. V was shortened by 2 bases and J by 5 bases, with 10 bases between the two germline ends. CDR3 residues: CASSQLKGHEQYF. The CDR3 DNA reads as TGTGCCAGCAGCCAACTTAAGGGTCACGAGCAGTACTTC.

This clonotype was seen at least ten times. The chain has TRBV6-1 and TRBJ1-5, with D hard to call. Deletions cut 7 bases from V and 0 bases from J, with 13 bases between. There are 15 residues in the CDR3. Per the germline V gene, CDR1 is MNHNS and CDR2 is SASEGT. For the CDR3, the DNA is TGTGCCAGCAAAAGAAGCGCTTATAGCAATCAGCCCCAGCATTTT. Its translation: CASKRSAYSNQPQHF.